Detailed here is one TCR beta chain. The antigen it binds to is not known. The input lacks base qualities; no much larger clone sits a single base away. Starting from 450 to 500 ng total RNA, TCRbeta-specific cDNA was produced by reverse transcription with a constant-region primer and ProtoScript II reverse transcriptase. Construction of the TCRbeta libraries relied on three nested rounds of multiplex PCR, following a slightly modified ARM-PCR procedure. Each of the first two PCR rounds ran for around 11 cycles using multiplex TRBV1-TRBV30 forward primers together with a Cbeta reverse primer. Sample barcodes and Illumina adapters were attached in a final 25-cycle PCR using Deep VentR polymerase. Before sequencing, amplicons of 200-500 bp were purified from gel using a QIAquick gel extraction kit. An Illumina HiSeq 2500 was used to sequence the TCRbeta amplicons with 250-bp paired-end reads. Concerning the study's data processing: To recover full CDR3 sequences, reads were quality-trimmed using Trimmomatic v0.33 and paired reads were then merged using FLASH v1.2.11. V, D and J germline segments were assigned to the rearranged TCRbeta sequences by MiGEC v1.2.1b. Clonotype statistics and Shannon-Wiener diversity indices were calculated with VDJtools v1.0.0. To reduce sampling bias, subsequent analyses other than the diversity analysis used only the 250 most abundant clonotypes in each sample. TCRdb reprocessed the public reads (quality trimming at Q25 with fastp, clone calling with MiXCR) and kept in-frame beta chains. Duplicate CDR3 protein sequences are folded into a single record with the most common DNA and genes. The V and J calls and clone size come from TCRdb's table, not from the authors' own analysis. Present in this sample are about 64,000 distinct CDR3 sequences, 71% of which were seen just once. The ten largest clones take up about 40% of the sample.

This entry belongs to a study of tumor-infiltrating lymphocytes in primary liver carcinoma (dated by TCRdb to 2015 to 2018). About the full investigation: Of the five patients, three men and two women aged 30 to 69 years, four had hepatocellular carcinoma and one had combined HCC and intrahepatic cholangiocarcinoma. Reproducibility between technical replicate repertoires was high, with correlation coefficients above 0.95 and mean shared-clone rates roughly 0.91. Each sample produced about 3.5 to 7.13 million productive TCRbeta reads, and read depth showed no significant difference between tissue types. TCRbeta repertoire sequencing, expression microarrays and whole-exome sequencing were combined in the study across five regions of each liver tumor, with adjacent normal tissue and blood also included. TCRbeta repertoire sequencing covered about 35 specimens from 5 patients: roughly 25 tumor regions, 5 adjacent noncancerous liver tissues and 5 peripheral blood samples. The five patients had tumors of stage T1-T3 N0M0, with maximum diameters ranging from about 4.2 to 11 cm. Agilent mRNA microarray profiling was performed on the 25 tumor region samples to relate TCRbeta repertoire diversity to the local molecular phenotype.

Overall study results and their limits: Only about 7.5-24% of top clones were found in all five regions of a tumor, suggesting spatial heterogeneity of tumor-infiltrating T cells. Pairs of tumor regions showed greater repertoire overlap (mean around 35%) than tumor-adjacent pairs (approximately 17%) or tumor-blood pairs (roughly 15%), which is consistent with antigen-driven expansion. Comparison of CD4+ and CD8+ T cell repertoires was precluded by the use of bulk unsorted samples. Only the TCR beta chain was sequenced, so true repertoire diversity is likely underestimated because unpaired alpha chains were not captured. With just five or six patients in the study, the authors point out that the findings should be validated in a larger study. A significantly larger repertoire fraction was made up by the top 250 clones in tumors than in blood (p = 0.039).

Without any cell sorting, total RNA and DNA were extracted together from roughly 21-30 mg of bulk tissue using the AllPrep DNA/RNA mini kit. A few patients with histopathologically diagnosed primary liver carcinoma underwent surgical resection in China between November 2015 and March 2016. At the time of sampling, the patients had chronic HBV infection and had not received any treatment. Five spatially separated regions were sampled from each tumor: the superior, inferior, left-lateral and right-lateral poles, plus the tumor centre. Histology showed that every tumor sample contained more than 75% viable tumor cells. Pieces of fresh tumor and adjacent tissue were cut in half, with one half kept in RNAlater at -80 degrees C and the other half sent for histology. V lost 6 bases and J lost 10 bases; the stretch between them is 21 bases long. Measured from the cysteine to the phenylalanine, the CDR3 is 14 residues long. CDR3 DNA is the only sequence kept; it has 42 bases, read in frame from the first base.

The sequence is built from TRBV12-3 or TRBV12-4 and TRBJ1-1, with the D gene uncertain. This sequence was found in a man between 35 and 55 years old with primary liver carcinoma and hepatitis B virus infection. The source material was liver tumor tissue from sampling region 4. In light of the paper, this sample's cell subset or site label describes: tumor region T4, right-lateral pole. The CDR3 region has the sequence CASSAGTLNIVAFF. The nucleotide sequence reads TGTGCCAGCAGCGCCGGTACCTTGAACATTGTAGCTTTCTTT.